The 23 T cell receptor beta chains given below trace back to one sample, sequenced in a study of blood T cell repertoires in COVID-19. TCRdb's table, derived via immunoSEQ multiplex PCR, lists solely in-frame clones and lacks some. Of 100,000 or so clones listed, around 85% were seen once; the top ten hold roughly 13%. The sample comprised peripheral blood. These TCRs come from a human donor in a cohort sampled during active COVID-19.

This clone was observed a handful of times. The chain employs TRBV30 and TRBJ2-7, with TRBD2 matching over 12 bases. Germline CDR1 reads GTSNPN; CDR2 reads SVGIG (reference sequence). V dropped 3 bases and J dropped 4; count of bases not matched to a gene: 7. CDR3 length: 15 residues. CDR3 sequence reads: CAWSQRTSGNYEQYF. The CDR3 DNA follows: TGTGCCTGGAGCCAAAGGACTAGCGGGAATTACGAGCAGTACTTC.

The chain joins TRBV4-3 to TRBJ2-5, with TRBD2 identical over 11 bases. The CDR3 is made up of 16 amino acids. The trim removed 1 base at V and 5 bases at J, leaving 6 bases unmatched. CDR1 is LGHNA and CDR2 is YSLEER in the germline V gene. CDR3 DNA: TGCGCCAGCAGCCAAGGTAGCGGGAGGGCCGCGGAGACCCAGTACTTC. Its protein is CASSQGSGRAAETQYF.

This clone came up many times. The chain recombines TRBV7-9 with TRBJ1-2; possibly TRBD1 for D (6 bases). Germline V gives CDR1 SEHNR, CDR2 FQNEAQ (reference sequence). The CDR3 has 15 amino acids. Between the trimmed V and J ends, which lost 6 bases and 3 bases, there was a span of 17 bases. CDR3 sequence (DNA): TGTGCCAGCAGACCAAAGGACAGTCAGCACTATGGCTACACCTTC. Residues: CASRPKDSQHYGYTF.

This clone has more than one count but fewer than ten. This sample includes further DNA sequences coding for the same CDR3. The chain carries TRBV28 and TRBJ1-2; D might be TRBD1 (5 bases). CDR3 length: 13 residues. The V end was cut by 2 bases, the J end by 1 base, with 5 bases between. Per germline, CDR1 MDHEN and CDR2 SYDVKM. This CDR3 reads CASSLDSNYGYTF. The DNA of the CDR3 is TGTGCCAGCAGTTTAGACAGTAACTATGGCTACACCTTC.

The V gene is TRBV27, the J gene TRBJ2-7; TRBD2 matches at 13 bases. The V segment lost 6 bases and the J segment 7 bases; nucleotides outside the gene matches: 3. This CDR3 spans 13 amino acids. CDR1 is MNHEY, CDR2 SMNVEV, per germline (reference sequence). This chain's CDR3 is CASRLAGGWEQYF. In DNA, the CDR3 is TGTGCCAGCAGACTAGCGGGAGGGTGGGAGCAGTACTTC.

The gene calls are TRBV11-2 and TRBJ2-2; possible D gene TRBD1, 6 bases. V was clipped by 0 bases and J by 5 bases, with 10 bases between them. Germline V CDR1 and CDR2: SGHAT, FQNNGV. CDR3 length equals 15 residues. The DNA of the CDR3 is TGTGCCAGCAGCTTAGATAACAGGGTTACCGGGGAGCTGTTTTTT. Protein sequence: CASSLDNRVTGELFF.

This chain links TRBV4-3 with TRBJ2-3; a possible D gene is TRBD2 (6 bases). The CDR3 is made up of 16 amino acids. V dropped 1 base and J dropped 6 bases, with 17 bases sitting between them. Germline CDR1 reads LGHNA; CDR2 reads YSLEER. This chain's CDR3 is CASSQAQPGVGDTQYF. In DNA, the CDR3 is TGCGCCAGCAGCCAAGCCCAGCCGGGGGTGGGGGATACGCAGTATTTT.

The chain recombines TRBV18 with TRBJ1-6; 8 nucleotides align to TRBD1. The CDR3 length is 15 residues. Germline CDR1 and CDR2: KGHSH and LQKENI. V gave up 3 bases and J gave up 8 bases; unmatched junction bases: 6. In DNA form, the CDR3 reads TGTGCCAGCTCACCCGACAGGGGTCATGATTCACCCCTCCACTTT. This gives the protein CASSPDRGHDSPLHF.

The chain has TRBV3-1 (or the pseudogene TRBV3-2) and TRBJ1-1; D might be TRBD1 (5 bases). Trimming removed 1 base from V and 1 base from J, with 13 bases in between. From germline, CDR1 is LGHDT and CDR2 YNNKEL (reference sequence). The CDR3 has 16 amino acids. The CDR3 nucleotides are TGTGCCAGCAGCCAAGCGGGGCGGGGTAGGAACACTGAAGCTTTCTTT. This translates into CASSQAGRGRNTEAFF.

The chain joins TRBV12-3 or TRBV12-4 to TRBJ2-7; 7 bases agree with TRBD1. This CDR3 has 13 amino acids. J was trimmed by 3 bases and V by 3 bases; bases with no gene match: 2. The CDR3 bases are TGTGCCAGCAGTTTTGGGGACAGCTACGAGCAGTACTTC. This translates into CASSFGDSYEQYF.

The chain recombines TRBV5-1 with TRBJ2-7; 10 bases agree with TRBD1. The V gene end was trimmed by 5 bases and the J gene end by 2 bases; junction bases not matched to a gene: 10. The CDR3 consists of 16 residues. The V gene's germline CDR1 is SGHRS and CDR2 YFSETQ. The CDR3 sequence: CASRADRGHFPYEQYF. CDR3 nucleotides: TGCGCCAGCAGGGCCGACAGGGGGCATTTCCCCTACGAGCAGTACTTC.

The chain is built from TRBV9 and TRBJ1-5, with TRBD1 as a possible D gene (5 bases). The germline gives CDR1 SGDLS, CDR2 YYNGEE. V was cut by 10 bases and J by 1 base, with 15 bases left in between. This CDR3 contains 14 residues. CDR3 DNA: TGTGCCTGTATTCCCGCAGGGAGCAATCAGCCCCAGCATTTT. It codes for CACIPAGSNQPQHF.

The chain joins TRBV15 to TRBJ1-2; TRBD1 is a possible D gene (5 bases). With 0 bases removed from V and 3 bases from J, the gap between germline ends came to 11 bases. The V gene's germline CDR1 is LNHNV and CDR2 YYDKDF (reference sequence). The CDR3 totals 15 residues. The CDR3 region is CATSRDRLGDYGYTF. CDR3 bases: TGTGCCACCAGCAGAGATCGGCTAGGGGACTATGGCTACACCTTC.

The chain couples TRBV6-5 to TRBJ2-1; TRBD2 agrees at 11 bases. The CDR3 loop spans 13 amino acids. The V gene end was trimmed by 8 bases and the J gene end by 4 bases; junction bases not matched to a gene: 1. Germline CDR1 is MNHEY and CDR2 is SVGAGI. The CDR3 is CASGTSGYNEQFF. CDR3 nucleotide sequence: TGTGCCAGCGGGACTAGCGGATACAATGAGCAGTTCTTC.

There are a few counts of this clone. The V and J genes are TRBV3-1 (or the pseudogene TRBV3-2) and TRBJ2-7, with D perhaps matching TRBD2 (5 bases). The germline CDR1 and CDR2 sequences are LGHDT and YNNKEL (reference sequence). The CDR3 loop spans 15 amino acids. Trimming removed 0 bases from V and 0 bases from J, with 9 bases in between. The CDR3 spells CASSQDRGTSYEQYF. In DNA, the CDR3 is TGTGCCAGCAGCCAAGACCGGGGTACCTCCTACGAGCAGTACTTC.

The V call is TRBV5-4, the J call TRBJ2-3, with 12 bases matching TRBD2. The V gene end was trimmed by 1 base and the J gene end by 2 bases; junction bases not matched to a gene: 5. The CDR3 is 17 residues long. Germline-derived CDR1 and CDR2 are SGHNT and YYREEE (reference sequence). CDR3 nucleotides: TGTGCCAGCAGCTTGTTGGGGACTAGCGGGTTCACAGATACGCAGTATTTT. It yields the protein CASSLLGTSGFTDTQYF.

The rearrangement links TRBV5-5 to TRBJ2-5; 7 bases match TRBD2. V trimming: 3 bases; J trimming: 5 bases; junction bases outside the gene matches: 4. This CDR3 has 13 residues. CDR1 and CDR2 (germline): SGHKS, YYEKEE (reference sequence). The CDR3 DNA follows: TGTGCCAGCAGCTGGGAGGGTACGGAGACCCAGTACTTC. This sequence encodes CASSWEGTETQYF.

The CDR3 region is CASSQGSYSNTEAFF. CDR3 DNA sequence: TGCGCCAGCAGCCAAGGATCCTATTCAAACACTGAAGCTTTCTTT. The chain combines TRBV4-1 with TRBJ1-1; D uncertain. Germline V gene lookup returns CDR1 MGHRA and CDR2 YSYEKL. The V and J ends lost 1 base and 2 bases respectively, with 11 bases between them. This CDR3 spans 15 amino acids.

The V call is TRBV5-4, the J call TRBJ2-1; 8 bases map to TRBD2. The V gene's germline CDR1 is SGHNT and CDR2 YYREEE (reference sequence). The trim removed 4 bases at V and 5 bases at J, leaving 11 bases unmatched. This CDR3 region has 16 residues. The CDR3 spells CASSGFSGSAHNEQFF. The CDR3 DNA reads as TGTGCCAGCAGCGGTTTCAGCGGGAGTGCCCACAATGAGCAGTTCTTC.

The genes are TRBV15 and TRBJ1-1; TRBD1 might be the D (5 bases). Between the trimmed V and J ends, which lost 0 bases and 5 bases, there was a span of 10 bases. The CDR3 is 14 amino acids. Germline-derived CDR1 and CDR2 are LNHNV and YYDKDF (reference sequence). CDR3 protein: CATSRDLGRTEAFF. CDR3 nucleotide sequence: TGTGCCACCAGCAGAGATTTGGGGCGGACTGAAGCTTTCTTT.

This chain links TRBV3-1 (or the pseudogene TRBV3-2) with TRBJ2-1; 8 nucleotides match TRBD2. CDR1 is LGHDT and CDR2 is YNNKEL in the germline V gene (reference sequence). This CDR3 contains 14 residues. Trimming removed 5 bases from V and 9 bases from J; junction bases left unmatched: 9. CDR3 sequence: CASSDAGGPGEQFF. Here the CDR3 DNA reads TGTGCCAGCAGCGACGCGGGAGGACCCGGTGAGCAGTTCTTC.

V and J are TRBV18 and TRBJ2-7, with TRBD2 matching over 7 bases. V trimming: 6 bases; J trimming: 6 bases; junction bases outside the gene matches: 5. Looked up from germline, CDR1 is KGHSH and CDR2 is LQKENI. The CDR3 spans 12 residues. The CDR3 sequence is CASSLSSGEQYF. The DNA of the CDR3 is TGTGCCAGCTCCCTCTCTAGCGGCGAGCAGTACTTC.

This rearrangement joins TRBV20-1 to TRBJ2-7, with a possible D match to TRBD2 (5 bases). Germline CDR1 and CDR2: DFQATT and SNEGSKA (reference sequence). V dropped 3 bases and J dropped 7 bases, with 22 bases sitting between them. The CDR3 totals 15 residues. CDR3 residues: CSASKAYEPSGEQYF. CDR3 nucleotides: TGCAGTGCTAGTAAGGCCTATGAGCCCTCGGGGGAGCAGTACTTC.